This T cell receptor beta chain was identified during a study of beta chain bispecific antibodies for T cell cancers (dated by TCRdb to the early 2020s). A note on the overall study: Healthy donor T cells were cocultured with T cell leukemia lines and bispecific antibodies, then TRBV sequencing of surviving cells measured the depletion of each TRBV family. On the cell surface, TRBV12 (TRBV12-3) was expressed by Jurkat cells, whereas TRBV5-5 was expressed by HPB-ALL cells.

Points the paper makes about the study in general: Each sequenced sample mixed leukemia cell line cells with normal T cells, and most targeted TRBV signal came from the leukemia cells rather than normal T cells. Cross-reactivity of the anti-TRBV5-5 antibody with TRBV5-6 was attributed to high sequence similarity between the two genes. Relative to anti-CD19, exposure to anti-TRBV5-5 lowered TRBV5-5 signal by approximately 98% and lowered signal from the closely related TRBV5-6 by about 92%. Relative to anti-CD19, the TRBV12-3 share of total TRBV signal was reduced by 97% to 99% after anti-TRBV12 exposure, whereas a nonsignificant more than 30% decrease was observed for TRBV12-4.

According to the study, the label for this sample's treatment or condition signals: alpha-CD19 control bispecific (anti-CD19 x anti-CD3). T cells were expanded from blood mononuclear cells with anti-CD3 antibody OKT3 or CD3/CD28 Dynabeads for two to three days. Anti-CD19 bispecific antibody cocultures served as comparators for TRBV sequencing; in separate killing assays, anti-CD19 had no effect on Jurkat or HPB-ALL cells. The culture conditions for expanded T cells were RPMI 1640 plus 10% fetal bovine serum, recombinant human IL-2 (approximately 100 IU/ml) and IL-7 (around 4.7 ng/ml). Cocultures combined about 50,000 normal T cells with about 50,000 target cells and bispecific antibody in approximately 90 ul, incubated approximately 15 hours at 37°C. Each bispecific antibody was composed of two single-chain variable fragments, which were expressed in a single-chain diabody format with a His tag. Healthy human donors supplied the effector T cells, with peripheral blood mononuclear cells isolated from leukapheresis samples using Ficoll density gradient centrifugation.

This clonotype is classified as medium-sized (0.01 to 0.1%). Its antigen remains unidentified. No much larger clone exists at a distance of one base, and base qualities are not known. Unique molecular identifier barcodes were incorporated into the libraries and were used for clonotype quantification. Qiagen AllPrep DNA/RNA Micro kits were used to isolate total RNA, and an Agilent TapeStation was used to check RNA quality. TCR beta libraries were built by 5' RACE: cDNA synthesis followed by two PCR steps using TCR beta constant-region gene-specific primers. Sequencing of the TCR beta libraries was performed on an Illumina MiSeq platform. The study's own analysis went as follows. Reads were processed with MIGEC, MiXCR and VDJtools. Clonotype frequency was computed as the clonotype's share of unique molecular identifiers among all unique molecular identifiers in the sample. Nonfunctional TRBV genes listed as pseudogenes or open reading frames in IMGT, such as TRBV1, TRBV12-1 and TRBV21, were excluded. Using fastp at Q25 and MiXCR, TCRdb reprocessed the public reads and kept productive beta chains. One record per CDR3 amino acid sequence lists the most common genes and DNA. TCRdb's processing, not the study's, gives the V and J calls here. Present in this sample are about 9,600 distinct CDR3 sequences, 2.2% of which were seen just once. Roughly 70% of the sample belongs to the ten largest clones.

CDR1 SGHRS and CDR2 YFSETQ are derived from the germline V gene. The CDR3 holds 16 amino acids from the cysteine to the phenylalanine. CDR3 DNA only is kept here, 48 bases in frame from base 1. V trim: 4 bases; J trim: 2 bases; unmatched bases: 12. The TCR sequence derives from a human donor in good health. Some clones in this sample may be carry-over from other donors' samples. The rearrangement joined TRBV5-1 to TRBJ2-7, and 7 junctional nucleotides match TRBD1. The specimen was T cells from a healthy donor cultured with Jurkat leukemia cells, collected from a culture containing an anti-CD19 bispecific antibody. In nucleotides, the sequence is TGCGCCAGCAGCCAGGAAACAGGGGACAGTGCCTACGAGCAGTACTTC. Its amino acids are CASSQETGDSAYEQYF.